Described below is a single T cell receptor beta chain sequence and its context. Its antigen is undetermined. This record comes from a study of cytomegalovirus exposure and HLA in healthy donors. Whole-study findings and limits: In an earlier analysis, most TCR beta V segments were productive about 87% or about 30% of the time.

The germline V and J ends were trimmed by 0 bases and 6 bases, with 7 bases remaining between them. The CDR3 contains 13 residues. From germline, CDR1 is SGDLS and CDR2 YYNGEE. A multiplex PCR was run with 60 Vbeta primers and 13 Jbeta primers. Sequencing was performed with immunoSEQ multiplex PCR; in TCRdb, only in-frame clones are kept and a portion is missing. The sample lists under 200,000 clones; roughly 80% were seen once. The receptor's source is a man aged 35 to 55 in good health and CMV-seropositive. V gene TRBV9 combines with J gene TRBJ1-5; D ambiguous. Sequencing input: PBMCs. CDR3 amino acids: CASSVEGSQPQHF. Written as DNA, the CDR3 is TGTGCCAGCAGCGTAGAAGGGAGTCAGCCCCAGCATTTT.